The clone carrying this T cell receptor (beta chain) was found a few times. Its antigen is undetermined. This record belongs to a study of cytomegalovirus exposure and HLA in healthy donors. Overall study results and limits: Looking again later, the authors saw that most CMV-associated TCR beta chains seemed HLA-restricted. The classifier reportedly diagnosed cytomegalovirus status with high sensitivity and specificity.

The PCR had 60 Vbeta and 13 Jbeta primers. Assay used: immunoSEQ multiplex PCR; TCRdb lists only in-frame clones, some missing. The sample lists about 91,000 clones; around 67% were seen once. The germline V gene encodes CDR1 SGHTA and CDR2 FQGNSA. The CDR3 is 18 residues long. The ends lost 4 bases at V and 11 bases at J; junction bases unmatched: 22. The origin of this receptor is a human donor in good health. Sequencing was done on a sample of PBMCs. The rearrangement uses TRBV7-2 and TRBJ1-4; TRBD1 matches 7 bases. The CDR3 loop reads CASSSGLWTGQERLKLFF. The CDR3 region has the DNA TGTGCCAGCAGCTCAGGCCTGTGGACAGGCCAAGAGAGACTCAAACTGTTTTTT.